Detailed here is one T cell receptor beta chain. This sample was included in a study of T cells after posttransplantation cyclophosphamide. Busulfan-fludarabine conditioning, marrow transplant, and cyclophosphamide on days +3 and +4 were administered. Some clones are missing from TCRdb's copy, which holds only in-frame ones; the method was immunoSEQ multiplex PCR. The sample consists of tens of thousands of clones, 78% of them appearing once. The CDR3 has 14 amino acids. Per the germline V gene, CDR1 is SQVTM and CDR2 is ANQGSEA. V lost 0 bases and J lost 2, with 8 bases in between. The V gene is TRBV29-1, the J gene TRBJ2-1, with D possibly being TRBD1 (6 bases). The sequencing here drew on CD4+ T cells sorted from blood, taken 1903 days after a stem cell transplant with posttransplant cyclophosphamide. This receptor was identified in a female patient aged 35-55 years who received an allogeneic stem cell transplant from a related donor, was CMV-positive, and had no GVHD. Some of the T cells might come from the graft donor. The CDR3: CSVEDRGPYNEQFF. The CDR3, as DNA: TGCAGCGTTGAAGACAGGGGCCCCTACAATGAGCAGTTCTTC.